The present entry profiles one T cell receptor beta chain with its context. Antigen specificity is unknown. Germline is not matched at one junction end, which may reflect a read error. The CDR3 runs to 12 residues. Looked up from germline, CDR1 is LNHDA and CDR2 is SQIVND (reference sequence). Researchers ran the PCR with 60 Vbeta and 13 Jbeta primers. The repertoire was sequenced with immunoSEQ multiplex PCR; TCRdb's copy has only in-frame clones and lacks some. The data show 74,000 or so clones, with over 70% seen just once and roughly 7.2% held by the top ten. The entry originates in a study of cytomegalovirus exposure and HLA in healthy donors. Overall study: In an early release, HLA-typed donors contributed tens of millions of unique TCR sequences.

Study results and limitations: HLA-A and HLA-B allele assignments for most subjects were reportedly predicted accurately using TCR beta sequences. Later on, a genetic analysis was performed. It linked a missense variant in DCLRE1C with V- and J-gene trimming of TCR beta. The study flagged fewer than 200 TCR beta chains as cytomegalovirus-associated.

What was sequenced was PBMCs. The V and J genes are TRBV19 and TRBJ2-2; 7 positions agree with TRBD2. The TCR originated in a woman aged 35 to 49 in good health and CMV-seronegative. The CDR3 nucleotides read TGTGCCAGTAGTATAGAGGGACTATCTCTTAAGTTT. This encodes CASSIEGLSLKF.